The T cell receptor (beta chain) described here comes from a study of T-cell reconstitution after alpha-beta-depleted transplantation in children. The TCRbeta library incorporated unique molecular identifiers. TCRdb ran MiXCR on the PCR reads and lists one entry per CDR3 protein. Of hundreds of thousands of distinct CDR3 sequences in the sample, roughly 16% were seen once. The TCR comes from a male patient younger than 18 who had a stem cell transplant for acute lymphoblastic leukemia, so the T cells may come from the graft donor. Material: PBMCs, mostly from graft donor cells, obtained 360 days after TCRalphabeta/CD19-depleted stem cell transplant.

In DNA, the CDR3 is TGCAGTGCTAGAGAAAGGGCCTTAGCAGCAGATACGCAGTATTTT. Its protein is CSARERALAADTQYF. This rearrangement joins TRBV20-1 to TRBJ2-3; D gene ambiguous. Trimming shortened V by 0 bases and J by 4 bases, and 14 bases separated the two germline ends. Germline loops: CDR1 DFQATT, CDR2 SNEGSKA (reference sequence). The CDR3 contains 15 residues.